The rows below give T cell receptor beta chains drawn from one sample of a study of blood T cell repertoires in COVID-19. Generated by immunoSEQ multiplex PCR, the TCRdb table keeps only in-frame clones and is missing some. The data contain 25,000 to 30,000 clones, 72% of them singletons. The sequencing input was peripheral blood. These receptors were obtained from a boy aged 2-9 years with active or convalescent COVID-19. Each CDR3 is given with its conserved first and last residue. The D gene is left open where the match is weak. The size entry is marked missing in some rows and otherwise reads once, few, many or a size class.

clone_size d_call j_call v_call cdr3_aa cdr3_nt
. TRBD2 TRBJ2-7 TRBV9 CASSPGGLAGGRYEQYF TGTGCCAGCAGCCCGGGAGGATTAGCAGGCGGGAGGTACGAGCAGTACTTC
. TRBD2 TRBJ2-3 TRBV27 CAASAGFLDTQYF TGTGCCGCATCAGCGGGGTTTTTAGATACGCAGTATTTT
many TRBD1 TRBJ1-6 TRBV19 CASSRTGGESPLHF TGTGCCAGTAGTCGGACAGGGGGCGAATCACCCCTCCACTTT
. . TRBJ2-7 TRBV14 CASSQEAGPRVYEQYF TGTGCCAGCAGCCAAGAAGCGGGCCCAAGGGTCTACGAGCAGTACTTC
. . TRBJ1-1 TRBV6-5 CATTRGGEGTEAFF TGTGCCACCACCCGGGGAGGGGAGGGCACTGAAGCTTTCTTT
. . TRBJ1-1 TRBV3-1/TRBV3-2 CASSRLPGDTEAFF TGTGCCAGCAGCCGTCTTCCGGGGGACACTGAAGCTTTCTTT
once TRBD1 TRBJ1-1 TRBV6-5 CASSTNRGGTEAFF TGTGCCAGCAGTACGAACAGGGGCGGCACTGAAGCTTTCTTT
. TRBD1 TRBJ2-3 TRBV6-4 CASSLGQGATDTQYF TGTGCCAGCAGTTTGGGACAGGGAGCCACAGATACGCAGTATTTT
. . TRBJ1-6 TRBV9 CASSFRQENSPLHF TGTGCCAGCAGCTTTAGACAGGAGAATTCACCCCTCCACTTT
. . TRBJ2-5 TRBV20-1 CSASLGLETQYF TGCAGTGCTAGTCTCGGTTTGGAGACCCAGTACTTC
. . TRBJ1-2 TRBV7-2 CASSNYWQQGSYGYTF TGTGCCAGCAGCAATTACTGGCAGCAGGGCTCATATGGCTACACCTTC
few TRBD2 TRBJ2-7 TRBV13 CASSPGTNSYEQYF TGTGCCAGCAGCCCCGGGACTAACTCCTACGAGCAGTACTTC
. . TRBJ2-1 TRBV7-2 CASSLGLSYNEQFF TGTGCCAGCAGCTTAGGACTCTCCTACAATGAGCAGTTCTTC
few TRBD2 TRBJ2-3 TRBV30 CAWSVAGGADTQYF TGTGCCTGGAGTGTAGCGGGAGGAGCAGATACGCAGTATTTT
. TRBD1 TRBJ2-5 TRBV6-5 CASSYSLAGGQETQYF TGTGCCAGCAGTTACTCGTTGGCAGGGGGCCAAGAGACCCAGTACTTC
once . TRBJ1-5 TRBV6-2/TRBV6-3 CASSSRSVNQPQHF TGTGCCAGCAGTTCGAGGTCCGTCAATCAGCCCCAGCATTTT
. . TRBJ2-3 TRBV13 CASSVQQRAVTDTQYF TGCGCCAGCAGCGTTCAGCAGCGGGCTGTGACAGATACGCAGTATTTT
. . TRBJ1-5 TRBV7-9 CASSGAGPGNQPQHF TGTGCCAGCAGCGGCGCAGGCCCGGGCAATCAGCCCCAGCATTTT
few . TRBJ2-3 TRBV7-2 CASSLNSGGSTDTQYF TGTGCCAGCAGCTTAAACAGCGGAGGAAGCACAGATACGCAGTATTTT
. . TRBJ2-5 TRBV29-1 CSVEDYADPLEETQYF TGCAGCGTTGAAGATTACGCCGACCCCCTGGAGGAGACCCAGTACTTC
. . TRBJ2-1 TRBV9 CASSEHLDRDHNEQFF TGTGCCAGCAGCGAGCATTTGGACAGAGACCACAATGAGCAGTTCTTC
. . TRBJ2-1 TRBV4-1 CASSPIYPLEQFF TGCGCCAGCAGCCCTATATACCCCCTTGAGCAGTTCTTC
many TRBD2 TRBJ2-2 TRBV5-1 CASSLSGRITGELFF TGCGCCAGCAGCTTAAGCGGGAGAATCACCGGGGAGCTGTTTTTT
. . TRBJ2-5 TRBV5-1 CASSLGRGQETQYF TGCGCCAGCAGCTTGGGAAGAGGACAAGAGACCCAGTACTTC
. TRBD1 TRBJ2-4 TRBV29-1 CSVGRQGVKNIQYF TGCAGCGTTGGCCGACAGGGGGTCAAAAACATTCAGTACTTC
. TRBD2 TRBJ2-5 TRBV28 CASSLWTSGVGETQYF TGTGCCAGCAGTCTTTGGACTAGCGGGGTAGGGGAGACCCAGTACTTC
. . TRBJ1-1 TRBV11-2 CASSLDSVGLGTEAFF TGTGCCAGCAGCTTAGATAGTGTGGGACTAGGCACTGAAGCTTTCTTT
. . TRBJ1-6 TRBV3-1/TRBV3-2 CASSPTGGYSPLHF TGTGCCAGCAGCCCGACGGGGGGTTATTCACCCCTCCACTTT
. TRBD1 TRBJ1-6 TRBV2 CASKTWGQGAISPLHF TGTGCCAGCAAGACCTGGGGACAGGGGGCGATTTCACCCCTCCACTTT
. . TRBJ2-7 TRBV3-1/TRBV3-2 CASSQDKSLQRDQYF TGTGCCAGCAGCCAAGATAAGTCGCTCCAGAGGGATCAGTACTTC
. TRBD1 TRBJ1-1 TRBV7-9 CASSFGRGRAFF TGTGCCAGCAGCTTCGGCAGGGGGCGAGCTTTCTTT
. . TRBJ2-7 TRBV30 CAWRDRREQYF TGTGCCTGGAGGGACAGAAGAGAGCAGTACTTC
. . TRBJ2-1 TRBV5-4 CASSLGGGIYNEQFF TGTGCCAGCAGCTTGGGTGGGGGGATATACAATGAGCAGTTCTTC
. . TRBJ1-3 TRBV18 CASSLYQGLGNTIYF TGTGCCAGCTCACTCTACCAGGGTTTAGGAAACACCATATATTTT
medium-sized TRBD1 TRBJ1-2 TRBV6-2/TRBV6-3 CASSYRGGQGYTF TGTGCCAGCAGTTATAGAGGGGGCCAGGGCTACACCTTC
. TRBD2 TRBJ2-4 TRBV7-9 CASSPQRGAGGPGNIQYF TGTGCCAGCAGCCCCCAACGAGGCGCGGGGGGGCCGGGAAACATTCAGTACTTC
. TRBD1 TRBJ1-1 TRBV28 CASSSTGVNTEAFF TGTGCCAGCAGTAGTACAGGGGTGAACACTGAAGCTTTCTTT
. TRBD2 TRBJ2-5 TRBV7-2 CASSLDSSGGQETQYF TGTGCCAGCAGCTTAGATTCTAGCGGGGGACAAGAGACCCAGTACTTC
few . TRBJ1-2 TRBV5-4 CASSLDGSATF TGTGCCAGCAGCTTGGACGGGTCCGCCACCTTC
. . TRBJ1-2 TRBV7-2 CASSLDRDYGYTF TGTGCCAGCAGCTTAGACAGGGACTATGGCTACACCTTC
. . TRBJ1-2 TRBV6-6 CASSYSYRWGRGYTF TGTGCCAGCAGTTACTCGTACAGGTGGGGCCGAGGCTACACCTTC
. . TRBJ1-2 TRBV28 CASGTLAADYGYTF TGTGCCAGCGGCACCTTAGCGGCGGACTATGGCTACACCTTC
. TRBD1 TRBJ1-1 TRBV2 CASRDRSGGTEAFF TGTGCCAGCAGGGACAGGTCAGGGGGCACTGAAGCTTTCTTT
. . TRBJ2-3 TRBV27 CASSFWAGRSGTQYF TGTGCCAGCAGTTTTTGGGCGGGGCGATCGGGTACGCAGTATTTT
. TRBD1 TRBJ2-2 TRBV12-3/TRBV12-4 CASSVQGAGELFF TGTGCCAGCAGTGTACAGGGGGCCGGGGAGCTGTTTTTT
. TRBD1 TRBJ2-5 TRBV2 CASDRDRSVTQYF TGTGCCAGCGACCGGGACAGGTCTGTGACCCAGTACTTC
once . TRBJ2-7 TRBV18 CASSQQSHEQYF TGTGCCAGCTCACAACAGAGCCACGAGCAGTACTTC
. TRBD1 TRBJ1-4 TRBV18 CASSHTGAYNEKLFF TGTGCCAGCTCCCATACAGGGGCTTATAATGAAAAACTGTTTTTT
few TRBD2 TRBJ2-3 TRBV7-9 CASSLALAGGMDTQYF TGTGCCAGCAGCTTAGCGCTAGCGGGGGGTATGGATACGCAGTATTTT
. . TRBJ1-1 TRBV6-5 CASSQGGLRAFF TGTGCCAGCAGCCAGGGAGGGCTGAGGGCTTTCTTT
. . TRBJ1-2 TRBV4-1 CASSPGLGDGYTF TGCGCCAGCAGCCCGGGACTGGGGGATGGCTACACCTTC
. . TRBJ1-2 TRBV28 CASSLEPYGYTF TGTGCCAGCAGTTTGGAGCCTTATGGCTACACCTTC